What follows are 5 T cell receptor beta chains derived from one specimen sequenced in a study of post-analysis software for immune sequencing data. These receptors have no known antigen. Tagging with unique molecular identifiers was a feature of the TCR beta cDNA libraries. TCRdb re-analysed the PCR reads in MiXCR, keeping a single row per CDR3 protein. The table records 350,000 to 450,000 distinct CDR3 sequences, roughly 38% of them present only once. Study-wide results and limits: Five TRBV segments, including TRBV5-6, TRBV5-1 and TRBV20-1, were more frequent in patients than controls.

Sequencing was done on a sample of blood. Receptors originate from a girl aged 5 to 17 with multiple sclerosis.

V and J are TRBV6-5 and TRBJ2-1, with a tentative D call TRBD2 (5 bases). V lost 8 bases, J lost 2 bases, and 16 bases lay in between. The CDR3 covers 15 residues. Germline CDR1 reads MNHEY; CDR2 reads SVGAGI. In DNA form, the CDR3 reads TGTGCCAGCCGGCACGACGGGGTGGCCTACAATGAGCAGTTCTTC. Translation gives CASRHDGVAYNEQFF.

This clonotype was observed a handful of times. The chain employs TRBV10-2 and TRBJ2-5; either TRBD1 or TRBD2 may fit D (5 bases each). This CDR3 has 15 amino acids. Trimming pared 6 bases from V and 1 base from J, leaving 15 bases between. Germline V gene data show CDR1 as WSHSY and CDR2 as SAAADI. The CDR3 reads CASRNRDLTQETQYF. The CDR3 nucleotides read TGCGCCAGCAGAAACCGGGACCTCACCCAAGAGACCCAGTACTTC.

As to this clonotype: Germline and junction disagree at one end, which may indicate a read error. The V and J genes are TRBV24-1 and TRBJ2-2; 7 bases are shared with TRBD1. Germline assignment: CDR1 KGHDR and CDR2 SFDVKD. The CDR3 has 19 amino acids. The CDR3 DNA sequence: TGTGCCACCAGTGACTATTCAACGACAGGGCCGGTTGACACCTGGGAGCTGTTTTTT. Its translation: CATSDYSTTGPVDTWELFF.

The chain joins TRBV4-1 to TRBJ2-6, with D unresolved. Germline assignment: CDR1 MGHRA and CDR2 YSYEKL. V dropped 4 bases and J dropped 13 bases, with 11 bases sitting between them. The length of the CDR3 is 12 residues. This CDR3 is CASSPPLGVLTF. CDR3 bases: TGCGCCAGCAGCCCCCCATTGGGTGTCCTGACTTTC.

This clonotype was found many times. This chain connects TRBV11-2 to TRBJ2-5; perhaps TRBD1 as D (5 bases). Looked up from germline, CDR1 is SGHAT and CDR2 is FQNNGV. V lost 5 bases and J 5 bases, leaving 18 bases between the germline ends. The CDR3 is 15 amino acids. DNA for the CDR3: TGTGCCAGCAGCCCGCAGCCTGGGGCTCGCGAGACCCAGTACTTC. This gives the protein CASSPQPGARETQYF. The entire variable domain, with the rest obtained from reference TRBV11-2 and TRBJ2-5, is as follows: EAGVAQSPRYKIIEKRQSVAFWCNPISGHATLYWYQQILGQGPKLLIQFQNNGVVDDSQLPKDRFSAERLKGVDSTLKIQPAKLEDSAVYLCASSPQPGARETQYFGPGTRLLVL.